Here is one T cell receptor beta chain with its context. The data stem from a study of blood T cell repertoires in COVID-19. In the study overall: The United States, Italy and Spain supplied acute and convalescent COVID-19 samples.

The assay was immunoSEQ multiplex PCR, and TCRdb's table has in-frame clones only and misses some. The sample yields under 200,000 clones, 82% seen once. The TCR was taken from a man aged 55-75 years who had recovered from COVID-19. Material for sequencing was PBMCs or T cells enriched from blood (not recorded which).

DNA for the CDR3: TGTGCCAGCAGCTTGGGACTAGCGGGGGGCGGAGAGACCCAGTACTTC. Its translation is CASSLGLAGGGETQYF. This rearrangement joins TRBV5-4 to TRBJ2-5; 13 nucleotides align to TRBD2. The CDR3 has 16 residues. With 0 bases clipped from V and 4 bases from J, the junction kept 3 bases outside the gene matches. Per the germline V gene, CDR1 is SGHNT and CDR2 is YYREEE (reference sequence).